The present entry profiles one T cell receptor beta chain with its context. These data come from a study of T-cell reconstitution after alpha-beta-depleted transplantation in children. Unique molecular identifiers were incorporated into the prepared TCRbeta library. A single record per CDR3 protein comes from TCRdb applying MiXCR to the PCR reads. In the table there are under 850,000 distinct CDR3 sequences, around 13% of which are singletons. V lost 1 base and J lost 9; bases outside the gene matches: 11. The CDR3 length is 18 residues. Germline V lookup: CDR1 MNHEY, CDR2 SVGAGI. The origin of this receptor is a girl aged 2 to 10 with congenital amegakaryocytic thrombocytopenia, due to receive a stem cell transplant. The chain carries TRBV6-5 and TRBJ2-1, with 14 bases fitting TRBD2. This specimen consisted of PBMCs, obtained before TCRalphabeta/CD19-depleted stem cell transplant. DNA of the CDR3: TGTGCCAGCAGTTACTACGCCGCGGGGACTAGCGGGAGAAGTGAGCAGTTCTTC. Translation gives CASSYYAAGTSGRSEQFF.